A selection of T cell receptor beta chains follows, all from one sample in a study of T cell clusters in autoimmune cytopenias. From the multiplex PCR reads, TCRdb lists one entry per CDR3 protein and no DNA. This sample's table has about 5,000 distinct CDR3 sequences. The sequenced sample consisted of peripheral blood. Source of these receptors: a human donor with an autoimmune cytopenia or autoimmune hepatitis (not recorded which). The CDR3 runs from the conserved cysteine through the conserved F or W. Fields, in order: clone size, J gene, V gene, CDR3 protein. Only part of the rows carry a size: once, few, many, or a class if the clone is expanded.

size: -
J: TRBJ1-2
V: TRBV6-2/TRBV6-3
CDR3: CASSYPGQGIYGYTF

size: -
J: TRBJ1-1
V: TRBV5-6
CDR3: CASSLLTEEAFF

size: medium-sized
J: TRBJ2-3
V: TRBV18
CDR3: CASSPTGSTDTQYF

size: medium-sized
J: TRBJ2-1
V: TRBV6-5
CDR3: CASSYSSGVGYNEQFF

size: medium-sized
J: TRBJ2-1
V: TRBV11-1
CDR3: CASSLEGGAVSPEQFF

size: medium-sized
J: TRBJ1-2
V: TRBV6-5
CDR3: CASKRDRNYGYTF

size: -
J: TRBJ2-7
V: TRBV6-1
CDR3: CASMRISASYEQYF

size: -
J: TRBJ1-4
V: TRBV6-1
CDR3: CASGGQLGNEKLFF

size: -
J: TRBJ2-1
V: TRBV6-1
CDR3: CASSFDSSSYNEQFF

size: -
J: TRBJ2-2
V: TRBV30
CDR3: CAWSVNPPREIKEELFF

size: medium-sized
J: TRBJ2-3
V: TRBV27
CDR3: CASSFSTDTQYF

size: -
J: TRBJ2-5
V: TRBV6-2/TRBV6-3
CDR3: CASSRQFQETQYF

size: -
J: TRBJ2-7
V: TRBV18
CDR3: CASSIRDGPSYEQYF

size: medium-sized
J: TRBJ2-1
V: TRBV30
CDR3: CAWSLAGGFYNEQFF

size: -
J: TRBJ1-1
V: TRBV19
CDR3: CASARQQGIITEAFF

size: medium-sized
J: TRBJ1-2
V: TRBV30
CDR3: CAWRTRGLNYGYTF

size: medium-sized
J: TRBJ2-4
V: TRBV13
CDR3: CASSLTDGIQYF

size: -
J: TRBJ2-4
V: TRBV19
CDR3: CASSIVQTGGEDIQYF

size: medium-sized
J: TRBJ2-5
V: TRBV5-4
CDR3: CASSLGGSGETQYF